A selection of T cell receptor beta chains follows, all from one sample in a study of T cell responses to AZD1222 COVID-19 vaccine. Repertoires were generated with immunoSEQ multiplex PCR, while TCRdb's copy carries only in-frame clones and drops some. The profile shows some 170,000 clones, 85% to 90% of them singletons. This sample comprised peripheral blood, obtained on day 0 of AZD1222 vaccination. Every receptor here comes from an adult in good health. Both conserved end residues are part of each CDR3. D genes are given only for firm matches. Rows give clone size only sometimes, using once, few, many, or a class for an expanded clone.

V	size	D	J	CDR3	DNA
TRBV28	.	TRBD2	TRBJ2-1	CASVSSGTSYNEQFF	TGTGCCAGCGTTAGTAGCGGGACGTCCTACAATGAGCAGTTCTTC
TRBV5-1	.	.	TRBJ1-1	CASSLGQTNTEAFF	TGCGCCAGCAGCTTGGGGCAGACGAACACTGAAGCTTTCTTT
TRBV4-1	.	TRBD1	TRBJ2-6	CASSQAGQGVSGANVLTF	TGCGCCAGCAGCCAAGCGGGACAGGGAGTCTCTGGGGCCAACGTCCTGACTTTC
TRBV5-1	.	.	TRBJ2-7	CASSPTPGNVVYEQYF	TGCGCCAGCAGCCCAACCCCAGGGAATGTCGTCTACGAGCAGTACTTC
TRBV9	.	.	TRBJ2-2	CASSVGVRNTGELFF	TGTGCCAGCAGCGTAGGGGTGAGAAACACCGGGGAGCTGTTTTTT
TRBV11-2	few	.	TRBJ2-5	CASSLSIRETQYF	TGTGCCAGCAGCTTAAGTATTCGAGAGACCCAGTACTTC
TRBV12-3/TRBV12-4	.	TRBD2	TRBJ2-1	CASSFREARALF	TGTGCCAGCAGTTTTCGGGAGGCGAGAGCCCTCTTC
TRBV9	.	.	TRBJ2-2	CASSVVVNPGELFF	TGTGCCAGCAGCGTAGTCGTCAATCCCGGGGAGCTGTTTTTT
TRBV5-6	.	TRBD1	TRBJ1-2	CASSNSGQGPYGYTF	TGTGCCAGCAGCAACTCTGGACAGGGGCCATATGGCTACACCTTC
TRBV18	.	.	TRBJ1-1	CASSPPAGDTEAFF	TGTGCCAGCTCACCACCAGCAGGGGACACTGAAGCTTTCTTT
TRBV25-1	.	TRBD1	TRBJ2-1	CASRQGSAYNEQFF	TGTGCCAGCAGACAGGGGAGTGCCTACAATGAGCAGTTCTTC
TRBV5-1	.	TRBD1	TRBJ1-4	CASSIQGLTNEKLFF	TGCGCCAGCAGCATACAGGGGTTAACTAATGAAAAACTGTTTTTT
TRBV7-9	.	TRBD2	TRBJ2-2	CASSFSGLAEELFF	TGTGCCAGCAGCTTCTCGGGACTAGCGGAGGAGCTGTTTTTT
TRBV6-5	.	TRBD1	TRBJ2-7	CASRQGIYEQYF	TGTGCCAGCAGACAGGGGATCTACGAGCAGTACTTC
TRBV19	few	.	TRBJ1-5	CASSIARGRNQPQHF	TGTGCCAGTAGTATAGCCCGGGGGCGGAATCAGCCCCAGCATTTT
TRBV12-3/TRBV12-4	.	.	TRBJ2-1	CASTLGAYNEQFF	TGTGCCAGCACCCTCGGAGCCTACAATGAGCAGTTCTTC
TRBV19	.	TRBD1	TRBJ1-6	CASSGTGNMNSPLHF	TGTGCCAGTAGTGGGACAGGGAATATGAATTCACCCCTCCACTTT